A selection of T cell receptor beta chains follows, all from one sample in a study of cytomegalovirus exposure and HLA in healthy donors. This table comes from immunoSEQ multiplex PCR, and its TCRdb copy is limited to in-frame clones, with some not included. The sample has around 200,000 clones, roughly 80% seen once. The specimen sequenced was PBMCs. The receptor source for this set is a man aged 35 to 55 in good health and CMV-seropositive. The CDR3 runs from the conserved cysteine through the conserved F or W. Fields, in order: J gene, D gene, clone size, V gene, CDR3 protein, CDR3 DNA. D genes are given only for firm matches. Part of the rows lack a size; the others show once, few, many or a class for expanded clones.

TRBJ1-2 | - | once | TRBV2 | CASSESGNYGYTF | TGTGCCAGCAGTGAATCAGGGAACTATGGCTACACCTTC
TRBJ2-5 | TRBD1 | - | TRBV27 | CAASQAGGETQYF | TGTGCCGCCTCTCAAGCAGGGGGAGAGACCCAGTACTTC
TRBJ2-7 | - | - | TRBV27 | CASSSQGIRLYF | TGTGCCAGCAGTAGTCAGGGGATTCGTCTGTACTTC
TRBJ2-3 | TRBD2 | - | TRBV9 | CASSAALAGWADTQYF | TGTGCCAGCAGCGCGGCACTAGCGGGGTGGGCAGATACGCAGTATTTT
TRBJ1-2 | TRBD1 | - | TRBV19 | CASRTGQGGYTF | TGTGCCAGTAGAACCGGACAGGGAGGCTACACCTTC
TRBJ2-7 | TRBD2 | - | TRBV19 | CASKERGRYEQYF | TGTGCCAGTAAGGAGCGGGGCAGGTACGAGCAGTACTTC
TRBJ1-5 | - | once | TRBV6-5 | CASSSAGSENQPQHF | TGTGCCAGCAGTTCCGCCGGGAGCGAGAATCAGCCCCAGCATTTT
TRBJ1-1 | - | once | TRBV7-2 | CASGTRNWNTEAFF | TGTGCCAGCGGCACCAGAAATTGGAACACTGAAGCTTTCTTT
TRBJ2-7 | TRBD1 | - | TRBV11-2 | CASSWGQGFEQYF | TGTGCCAGCAGCTGGGGACAGGGGTTCGAGCAGTACTTC
TRBJ1-3 | - | - | TRBV5-4 | CASSLENRGTIYF | TGTGCCAGCAGCTTGGAGAACCGAGGCACCATATATTTT
TRBJ1-1 | TRBD1 | - | TRBV9 | CASSGRDSTEAFF | TGTGCCAGCAGCGGCCGGGACAGCACTGAAGCTTTCTTT
TRBJ1-5 | - | - | TRBV27 | CASSFEQGPQPQHF | TGTGCCAGCAGTTTCGAGCAGGGCCCCCAGCCCCAGCATTTT
TRBJ2-3 | TRBD2 | few | TRBV2 | CASSVAGGRVDTQYF | TGTGCCAGCAGTGTAGCGGGGGGGCGAGTAGATACGCAGTATTTT
TRBJ1-1 | - | - | TRBV7-2 | CASSLAAGNTEAFF | TGTGCCAGCAGCTTAGCTGCAGGGAACACTGAAGCTTTCTTT
TRBJ2-7 | TRBD1 | - | TRBV28 | CASSNKTGAAYEQYF | TGTGCCAGCAGTAATAAGACAGGGGCCGCCTACGAGCAGTACTTC
TRBJ1-2 | - | - | TRBV9 | CASSVVGTPNYGYTF | TGTGCCAGCAGCGTAGTGGGGACACCCAACTATGGCTACACCTTC
TRBJ1-2 | - | - | TRBV19 | CASAVGPASRGYTF | TGTGCCAGTGCCGTTGGGCCAGCCTCTCGCGGCTACACCTTC
TRBJ2-3 | - | few | TRBV7-3 | CASSFGTSSTDTQYF | TGTGCCAGCAGCTTCGGGACTTCTAGCACAGATACGCAGTATTTT
TRBJ1-1 | TRBD1 | - | TRBV30 | CASRTGPSEAFF | TGTGCCTCACGGACAGGGCCGTCTGAAGCTTTCTTT
TRBJ1-6 | - | - | TRBV30 | CAWTMGGTLYNSPLHF | TGTGCCTGGACCATGGGAGGGACACTTTATAATTCACCCCTCCACTTT
TRBJ2-2 | - | - | TRBV10-2 | CASSGGGYGELFF | TGCGCCAGCAGTGGTGGGGGCTACGGGGAGCTGTTTTTT
TRBJ2-5 | - | - | TRBV6-1 | CASRVETQYF | TGTGCCAGCCGGGTAGAGACCCAGTACTTC
TRBJ1-1 | - | - | TRBV7-9 | CASSLGAHHTEAFF | TGTGCCAGCAGCTTAGGGGCGCACCACACTGAAGCTTTCTTT
TRBJ2-2 | - | - | TRBV9 | CASSVVGGNTGELFF | TGTGCCAGCAGCGTAGTAGGGGGAAACACCGGGGAGCTGTTTTTT
TRBJ2-1 | TRBD1 | - | TRBV7-9 | CASSPPGQGKDEQFF | TGTGCCAGCAGCCCACCGGGACAGGGAAAGGATGAGCAGTTCTTC
TRBJ2-1 | TRBD1 | - | TRBV29-1 | CSVEDQRTGGDSSYNEQFF | TGCAGCGTTGAAGATCAAAGGACAGGGGGCGATTCCTCCTACAATGAGCAGTTCTTC